This TCR beta chain was documented in a study of blood T cell repertoires in COVID-19. For the study at large: Samples taken during acute and convalescent COVID-19 were collected in the United States, Italy and Spain. T cells, B-cell-depleted T cells, or PBMCs provided the cDNA or gDNA that served as material.

CDR1 is SGHNT and CDR2 is YYREEE in the germline V gene (reference sequence). V lost 0 bases and J lost 5; bases outside the gene matches: 8. There are 16 residues in the CDR3. Per the study methods: Amplifying reference gene primers gave estimates of nucleated cell counts. Clones were read by immunoSEQ multiplex PCR, and TCRdb kept only the in-frame ones, dropping some. V, J and clone size were drawn from that table, and D and trimming were deduced from the DNA. The table includes roughly 400,000 clones, over 75% detected once. In Seattle, patients joined the study during active infection and were tracked longitudinally.

Sequenced input: peripheral blood. The chain uses TRBV5-4 and TRBJ2-5; TRBD1 matches at 9 bases. The receptor was isolated from a woman aged 55-75 years with COVID-19, enrolled during active disease. CDR3 in DNA: TGTGCCAGCAGCTTGGGTGAGACAGGGGGTCGGGAGACCCAGTACTTC. Residues: CASSLGETGGRETQYF.